This T cell receptor beta chain is from a study of tissue T cells after allogeneic stem cell transplantation. Whole-study results and caveats: Anatomically similar tissues had similar TCR repertoires within each patient. Blood and spleen captured only part of the tissue TCR repertoire. Shared clones across patients were few; motif clustering revealed tissue-specific shared signatures.

For this clone: What it binds is not known. Gene names follow the mouse nomenclature. The read finishes 1 residue shy of the CDR3 end, and the germline J gene is used to complete it.

The germline CDR1 and CDR2 sequences are SGHSA and FRNQAP. With V trimmed by 1 base and J by 6 bases, 4 bases remained unmatched. The CDR3 is 15 residues long. Stated time point: mouse harvest day 14 after allogeneic transplant. The graft held 10^6 splenic CD5+ T cells and 10^7 T-cell-depleted bone marrow cells. This mouse GVHD model was MHC-mismatched B6 to BALB/c, profiled day 7 or 14. Assay: immunoSEQ multiplex PCR; the TCRdb copy retains only in-frame clones and omits some. Here the sample spans 7,500 to 8,500 clones, more than 35% being singletons. The rearrangement uses TRBV16 and TRBJ2-7; 12 bases are shared with TRBD2. The clonotype was recovered from a female BALB/c mouse given C57BL/6 T cells with graft-versus-host disease after an allogeneic hematopoietic cell transplant. Sequencing used skin. CDR3 amino acids: CASSLAGTGGIEQYF. The DNA read from the CDR3 is TGTGCAAGCAGCTTAGCCGGGACTGGGGGGATTGAACAGTAC. The full variable domain, rest sourced from reference TRBV16 and TRBJ2-7, is NAGVIQTPRHKVTGKGQEATLWCEPISGHSAVFWYRQTIVQGLEFLTYFRNQAPIDDSGMPKERFSAQMPNQSHSTLKIQSTQPQDSAVYLCASSLAGTGGIEQYFGPGTRLTVL.